This TCR beta chain was sequenced during a study of radiation and T cells in renal cell carcinoma. Time point denoted: blood 4 weeks post-SBRT, at nephrectomy. Treatment described: 15 Gy SBRT to primary tumor, nephrectomy 4 weeks later. Nephrectomy followed 15 Gy stereotactic body radiation by 4 weeks. Serial blood draws occurred at baseline and 2 and 4 weeks post-SBRT. This renal cell carcinoma was of the clear cell type. The CDR3 consists of 17 residues. Germline values: CDR1 GTSNPN, CDR2 SVGIG (reference sequence). Trimming cost V 3 bases and J 3 bases, with 23 bases left between them. Using immunoSEQ multiplex PCR, the repertoire was profiled, and TCRdb retains in-frame clones only, with some absent. Of approximately 80,000 clones in the sample, about nine tenths were seen once.

The receptor was isolated from a woman between 65 and 79 years old with renal cell carcinoma. Source: blood, taken from a patient whose treatment included radiotherapy and nephrectomy. The V gene is TRBV30, the J gene TRBJ1-1; D gene uncertain. The CDR3 DNA sequence: TGTGCCTGGAGGAGTTTGGGCAGCGTGAGGGCGGACACTGAAGCTTTCTTT. Translation: CAWRSLGSVRADTEAFF.